This entry lists 5 T cell receptor beta chains sequenced from one sample in a study of human T cells and chemical hapten exposure. MiXCR, applied by TCRdb to the RACE reads, yields one record per CDR3 protein. Here the sample spans fewer than 60,000 distinct CDR3 sequences, roughly 10% being singletons. Described time point: pre-sensitization, week 0. Treatment in this sample: therapeutic diphenylcyclopropenone sensitization with weekly scalp DPC. The sample was whole blood, taken in connection with sensitization to the hapten diphenylcyclopropenone (DPC). The receptors originated from a woman aged 40 to 49 with alopecia areata. Some clones in this sample may be carry-over from other donors' samples.

This clonotype appeared many times. The gene calls are TRBV20-1 and TRBJ2-4; 9 nucleotides align to TRBD2. The CDR3 extends over 14 amino acids. The V gene's germline CDR1 is DFQATT and CDR2 SNEGSKA (reference sequence). Losses at the gene ends were 6 bases for V and 6 bases for J; bases not matched to a gene: 9. CDR3 protein: CSAVILAGLNIQYF. The CDR3 nucleotides read TGCAGTGCCGTGATTCTAGCGGGGCTAAACATTCAGTACTTC.

This clonotype appeared a few times. The chain is built from TRBV11-2 and TRBJ2-3; TRBD2 aligns across 10 bases. J lost 0 bases, V lost 5 bases, and 11 bases had no gene match. CDR3 length equals 18 residues. CDR1 is SGHAT and CDR2 is FQNNGV in the germline V gene. The chain's CDR3 is CASSLRLAGAPSTDTQYF. Here the CDR3 DNA reads TGTGCCAGCAGCCTACGACTAGCGGGCGCTCCTAGCACAGATACGCAGTATTTT.

The chain carries TRBV3-1 and TRBJ2-1; 10 bases match TRBD2. The CDR3 length is 17 residues. Germline values: CDR1 LGHDT, CDR2 YNNKEL (reference sequence). V shed 3 bases and J 8 bases; nucleotides not matched to a gene: 13. The CDR3 nucleotides are TGTGCCAGCAGCCAGGGGCCTAGCGGGGGACCTTCGGATGAGCAGTTCTTC. Its translation is CASSQGPSGGPSDEQFF.

This clonotype was detected a few times. The V gene is TRBV19, the J gene TRBJ2-5; D may be TRBD1 (6 bases). The germline V gene encodes CDR1 LNHDA and CDR2 SQIVND (reference sequence). The germline V and J ends were trimmed by 3 bases and 4 bases, with 9 bases remaining between them. CDR3 length: 13 residues. The CDR3 sequence is CASSISRGETQYF. The CDR3 region has the DNA TGTGCCAGTAGTATTTCCAGGGGAGAGACCCAGTACTTC.

This clonotype was counted many times. The J gene is TRBJ2-7, the V gene TRBV10-1; possibly TRBD2 for D (6 bases). V shed 0 bases and J shed 10 bases, with 13 bases lying between them. The CDR3 spans 13 residues. The V gene's germline CDR1 is WNHNN and CDR2 SYGVQD (reference sequence). CDR3 region: CASSESPLAGQYF. CDR3 bases: TGCGCCAGCAGTGAGTCCCCACTAGCAGGACAGTACTTC.